The 30 T cell receptor beta chains given below trace back to one sample, sequenced in a study of T cell responses to AZD1222 COVID-19 vaccine. Only in-frame clones appear in the TCRdb table, and some are missing; sequencing was by immunoSEQ multiplex PCR. The sample records about 180,000 clones, about 90% being singletons. This specimen was peripheral blood, taken on day 0 of AZD1222 vaccination. These receptors were taken from an adult in good health.

The V and J genes are TRBV6-5 and TRBJ1-2; 7 bases line up with TRBD1. CDR1 MNHEY and CDR2 SVGAGI come from the germline V gene. J gave up 6 bases and V 6 bases, and 7 bases lay outside the gene matches. The CDR3 has 13 residues. CDR3 nucleotide sequence: TGTGCCAGCAGCCCGACAGGGCTTCATGGCTACACCTTC. Its protein product is CASSPTGLHGYTF.

The DNA of the CDR3 is TGCGCCAGCAGCTTGGACGCAGCGGGAGTCACAGATACGCAGTATTTT. Translating gives CASSLDAAGVTDTQYF. The gene calls are TRBV5-1 and TRBJ2-3; 8 bases align to TRBD2. Germline assignment: CDR1 SGHRS and CDR2 YFSETQ. Trimming removed 0 bases from V and 2 bases from J; junction bases left unmatched: 5. This CDR3 is built from 16 residues. The full variable domain, completed using reference TRBV5-1 and TRBJ2-3, is KAGVTQTPRYLIKTRGQQVTLSCSPISGHRSVSWYQQTPGQGLQFLFEYFSETQRNKGNFPGRFSGRQFSNSRSEMNVSTLELGDSALYLCASSLDAAGVTDTQYFGPGTRLTVL.

The chain combines TRBV27 with TRBJ2-7; D call uncertain. The length of the CDR3 is 14 residues. Germline loops: CDR1 MNHEY, CDR2 SMNVEV (reference sequence). Trimming stripped 3 bases from V and 0 bases from J, with 9 bases between. This CDR3 reads CASSFPGSSYEQYF. The CDR3 DNA reads TGTGCCAGCAGTTTCCCCGGTAGCTCCTACGAGCAGTACTTC.

V usage is TRBV5-4 and J usage is TRBJ1-5; TRBD1 matches 7 bases. J lost 7 bases, V lost 0 bases, and 10 bases had no gene match. The CDR3 contains 16 residues. The germline gives CDR1 SGHNT, CDR2 YYREEE (reference sequence). As DNA, the CDR3 is TGTGCCAGCAGCTTGGTTAGGGGGACAGAGAGGCAGCCCCAGCATTTT. Translating gives CASSLVRGTERQPQHF. The full variable domain, completed using reference TRBV5-4 and TRBJ1-5, is ETGVTQSPTHLIKTRGQQVTLRCSSQSGHNTVSWYQQALGQGPQFIFQYYREEENGRGNFPPRFSGLQFPNYSSELNVNALELDDSALYLCASSLVRGTERQPQHFGDGTRLSIL.

The rearrangement joins TRBV19 to TRBJ1-5; TRBD1 is a possible D gene (5 bases). CDR1 LNHDA and CDR2 SQIVND come from the germline V gene (reference sequence). CDR3 length equals 13 residues. The V and J ends lost 8 bases and 8 bases respectively, with 16 bases between them. CDR3 sequence: CASRGHVGEPQHF. The CDR3 region has the DNA TGTGCCAGTCGTGGACACGTTGGGGAGCCCCAGCATTTT.

V usage is TRBV7-6 and J usage is TRBJ1-4; 10 nucleotides match TRBD1. The CDR3 extends over 18 amino acids. J was trimmed by 4 bases and V by 5 bases; bases with no gene match: 13. Germline V gene sequence: CDR1 SGHVS, CDR2 FNYEAQ. The CDR3 reads CASSPRSLGTGVNEKLFF. DNA of the CDR3: TGTGCCAGCAGCCCACGCTCATTAGGGACAGGGGTTAATGAAAAACTGTTTTTT.

The rearrangement links TRBV15 to TRBJ2-3, with 8 positions matching TRBD1. The V and J ends lost 3 bases and 4 bases, in that order; junction bases with no gene match: 12. This CDR3 has 17 amino acids. From germline, CDR1 is LNHNV and CDR2 YYDKDF (reference sequence). CDR3 sequence reads: CATSREMTGALSDTQYF. The CDR3 coding sequence is TGTGCCACCAGCAGGGAAATGACAGGGGCTTTATCAGATACGCAGTATTTT.

The CDR3 is CAIRGTGNEKLFF. CDR3 nucleotide sequence: TGTGCCATCAGAGGCACAGGAAATGAAAAACTGTTTTTT. This chain connects TRBV10-3 to TRBJ1-4; D is perhaps TRBD1 (5 bases). The germline V and J ends were trimmed by 6 bases and 5 bases, with 10 bases remaining between them. Germline values: CDR1 ENHRY, CDR2 SYGVKD. The CDR3 is 13 residues long.

The count of this clone is one. This sequence joins TRBV5-1 and TRBJ1-4, with unresolved D. The CDR3 has 16 residues. V was clipped by 1 base and J by 0 bases, with 10 bases between them. Per the germline V gene, CDR1 is SGHRS and CDR2 is YFSETQ. The CDR3 region has the DNA TGCGCCAGCAGCTTGACCCCTCCAGCAACTAATGAAAAACTGTTTTTT. It yields the protein CASSLTPPATNEKLFF.

The chain uses TRBV5-1 and TRBJ2-5; no firm D call. Looked up from germline, CDR1 is SGHRS and CDR2 is YFSETQ. The V gene lost 3 bases and the J gene lost 3 bases, with 9 bases spanning the gap. The CDR3 loop spans 13 amino acids. The CDR3: CASSWNGKETQYF. As DNA, the CDR3 is TGCGCCAGCAGCTGGAACGGTAAAGAGACCCAGTACTTC.

There are a few counts of this clone. This sequence joins TRBV7-3 and TRBJ2-1, with 7 positions matching TRBD2. The germline V gene encodes CDR1 SGHTA and CDR2 FQGTGA. The J segment lost 7 bases and the V segment lost 2 bases, leaving 5 bases of the junction unmatched. The CDR3 runs to 14 residues. CDR3 nucleotide sequence: TGTGCCAGCAGCTTAGCGGGAGCATCAAATGAGCAGTTCTTC. Translating gives CASSLAGASNEQFF.

The gene calls are TRBV15 and TRBJ2-5, with D uncertain. V was pared by 1 base and J by 5 bases, with 14 bases between. Germline V CDR1 and CDR2: LNHNV, YYDKDF (reference sequence). The CDR3 sequence is 15 residues long. The CDR3 DNA reads as TGTGCCACCAGCAGAGTAGACGGGTGGACGGAGACCCAGTACTTC. Translated, it gives CATSRVDGWTETQYF.

The chain links TRBV6-2 or TRBV6-3 to TRBJ2-1; D possibly corresponds to TRBD1 (5 bases). Germline CDR1 MNHEY, CDR2 SVGEGT. The CDR3 is 14 residues long. Trimming cost V 0 bases and J 9 bases, with 12 bases left between them. CDR3 region: CASSYSDTRGEQFF. Written as DNA, the CDR3 is TGTGCCAGCAGTTACTCCGACACAAGGGGTGAGCAGTTCTTC.

The rearrangement joins TRBV6-1 to TRBJ1-5; D is unresolved. CDR3 length: 14 residues. The ends were cut back, 3 bases at V and 6 bases at J, with 12 bases in the middle. Germline V CDR1 and CDR2: MNHNS, SASEGT. In nucleotides, the CDR3 is TGTGCCAGCAGTGATTCTGCTGCAAGTCAGCCCCAGCATTTT. It codes for CASSDSAASQPQHF.

This rearrangement joins TRBV29-1 to TRBJ1-1; 10 nucleotides agree with TRBD1. The CDR3 sequence is 13 residues long. The germline gives CDR1 SQVTM, CDR2 ANQGSEA. The junction had 1 base not matched to a gene; V was cut back by 1 base and J by 5 bases. The CDR3 loop reads CSVEGTGGTEAFF. The CDR3 coding sequence is TGCAGCGTTGAAGGGACAGGGGGGACTGAAGCTTTCTTT. The full variable domain, with the rest looked up from reference TRBV29-1 and TRBJ1-1, is SAVISQKPSRDICQRGTSLTIQCQVDSQVTMMFWYRQQPGQSLTLIATANQGSEATYESGFVIDKFPISRPNLTFSTLTVSNMSPEDSSIYLCSVEGTGGTEAFFGQGTRLTVV.

CDR3 in amino acids: CASSPIGGDTGELFF. The CDR3, as DNA: TGCGCCAGCAGCCCGATTGGAGGGGACACCGGGGAGCTGTTTTTT. The chain carries TRBV4-3 and TRBJ2-2, with D tentatively TRBD2 (6 bases). V lost 4 bases to trimming and J lost 3 bases, with 12 bases between them. Germline values: CDR1 LGHNA, CDR2 YSLEER. CDR3 length: 15 residues.

This clone was observed a handful of times. CDR3 nucleotides: TGTGCCAGTAGTAAGCAGGGACACCCGGCGGGATCCTACGAGCAGTACTTC. It codes for CASSKQGHPAGSYEQYF. The rearrangement joins TRBV19 to TRBJ2-7; D may be TRBD1 or TRBD2 (6 bases each). This CDR3 spans 17 amino acids. CDR1 and CDR2 from the germline V gene are LNHDA and SQIVND (reference sequence). Trimming left V 4 bases short and J 1 base short, with 20 bases between.

V and J are TRBV3-1 (or the pseudogene TRBV3-2) and TRBJ1-6, with D uncertain. Germline V gene sequence: CDR1 LGHDT, CDR2 YNNKEL (reference sequence). CDR3 length: 17 amino acids. V was pared by 2 bases and J by 0 bases, with 11 bases between. CDR3 in DNA: TGTGCCAGCAGCCAACCTATTCTGAGCTCCTATAATTCACCCCTCCACTTT. This translates into CASSQPILSSYNSPLHF.

The J gene is TRBJ1-1, the V gene TRBV7-9; D is perhaps TRBD1 (5 bases). Trimming took 6 bases from V and 2 from J, leaving 10 bases between them. The germline gives CDR1 SEHNR, CDR2 FQNEAQ (reference sequence). This CDR3 contains 13 residues. CDR3 in DNA: TGTGCCAGCAGTCCGACAGATAACACTGAAGCTTTCTTT. Translation gives CASSPTDNTEAFF.

The V gene is TRBV27, the J gene TRBJ1-5, with a weak D call TRBD1 (5 bases). The germline V gene has CDR1 MNHEY and CDR2 SMNVEV (reference sequence). The V and J ends lost 5 bases and 2 bases respectively, with 7 bases between them. There are 13 residues in the CDR3. The CDR3 protein is CASSQQGNQPQHF. The CDR3 DNA reads TGTGCCAGCAGTCAACAGGGCAATCAGCCCCAGCATTTT.

CDR3 sequence reads: CASSPSGRTSYNEQFF. The CDR3 nucleotides are TGTGCCAGCAGTCCTAGCGGGCGGACCTCCTACAATGAGCAGTTCTTC. The chain uses TRBV27 and TRBJ2-1; 8 bases line up with TRBD2. CDR3 length: 16 residues. The germline CDR1 and CDR2 sequences are MNHEY and SMNVEV (reference sequence). V dropped 5 bases and J dropped 0; count of bases not matched to a gene: 6.

The chain links TRBV5-1 to TRBJ2-2; D is uncertain. Germline-derived CDR1 and CDR2 are SGHRS and YFSETQ. V dropped 8 bases and J dropped 1 base, with 9 bases sitting between them. The CDR3 contains 13 residues. In DNA form, the CDR3 reads TGCGCCAGTAATAACAGGAACACCGGGGAGCTGTTTTTT. Protein product: CASNNRNTGELFF. Drawing the rest from reference TRBV5-1 and TRBJ2-2, the complete variable domain is KAGVTQTPRYLIKTRGQQVTLSCSPISGHRSVSWYQQTPGQGLQFLFEYFSETQRNKGNFPGRFSGRQFSNSRSEMNVSTLELGDSALYLCASNNRNTGELFFGEGSRLTVL.

This chain joins TRBV3-1 (or the pseudogene TRBV3-2) and TRBJ2-7; D is unclear. The V end lost 6 bases, the J end lost 7 bases, and 19 bases lay between the germline ends. The V gene's germline CDR1 is LGHDT and CDR2 YNNKEL (reference sequence). The CDR3 length is 14 residues. The CDR3 here is CASSSKGRAVEQYF. CDR3 in DNA: TGTGCCAGCAGTTCCAAAGGTAGGGCCGTAGAGCAGTACTTC.

The chain combines TRBV15 with TRBJ1-6; D gene ambiguous. Germline V gene data show CDR1 as LNHNV and CDR2 as YYDKDF (reference sequence). The CDR3 length is 14 residues. V dropped 6 bases and J dropped 8 bases, with 14 bases sitting between them. CDR3 amino acids: CATSTRAFHSPLHF. CDR3 nucleotides: TGTGCCACCAGTACAAGGGCATTCCATTCACCCCTCCACTTT.

This chain connects TRBV4-3 to TRBJ1-4; tentative D call: TRBD1 (6 bases). CDR1 is LGHNA and CDR2 is YSLEER in the germline V gene. The length of the CDR3 is 15 residues. Trimming pared 4 bases from V and 3 bases from J, leaving 12 bases between. CDR3 coding DNA: TGCGCCAGCAGCCCTCAGGGGAGGTCTAATGAAAAACTGTTTTTT. It specifies CASSPQGRSNEKLFF.

This chain joins TRBV28 and TRBJ2-4; D is undetermined. The CDR3 runs 12 residues. Germline V gene lookup returns CDR1 MDHEN and CDR2 SYDVKM. The ends were cut back, 4 bases at V and 8 bases at J, with 9 bases in the middle. CDR3 DNA: TGTGCCAGCAGTTCCCCTGTTGACATTCAGTACTTC. Protein product: CASSSPVDIQYF.

The chain links TRBV18 to TRBJ1-4; D gene unclear. The CDR3 runs 16 residues. The V end was cut by 3 bases, the J end by 0 bases, with 11 bases between. In germline, CDR1 is KGHSH, CDR2 LQKENI. CDR3 residues: CASSPRWAATNEKLFF. CDR3 sequence (DNA): TGTGCCAGCTCACCCCGGTGGGCAGCAACTAATGAAAAACTGTTTTTT.

J is TRBJ1-3 and V is TRBV28; no definite D call. The V gene's germline CDR1 is MDHEN and CDR2 SYDVKM. V lost 7 bases and J lost 4, with 20 bases in between. This CDR3 region has 16 residues. CDR3 in amino acids: CASTPSRQDLGNTIYF. CDR3 sequence (DNA): TGTGCCAGCACCCCCTCCCGGCAAGACCTGGGAAACACCATATATTTT.

The gene calls are TRBV5-1 and TRBJ2-3, with D possibly being TRBD1 (5 bases). CDR1 SGHRS and CDR2 YFSETQ come from the germline V gene. CDR3 size: 16 residues. V was shortened by 2 bases and J by 6 bases, with 19 bases between the two germline ends. Here the CDR3 reads CASSFQEHRLGDTQYF. CDR3 in DNA: TGCGCCAGCAGCTTCCAAGAACACAGGTTGGGCGATACGCAGTATTTT. The full variable domain, with the rest looked up from reference TRBV5-1 and TRBJ2-3, is KAGVTQTPRYLIKTRGQQVTLSCSPISGHRSVSWYQQTPGQGLQFLFEYFSETQRNKGNFPGRFSGRQFSNSRSEMNVSTLELGDSALYLCASSFQEHRLGDTQYFGPGTRLTVL.

J is TRBJ1-2 and V is TRBV27, with 12 nucleotides matching TRBD1. Germline trimming cut 3 bases from V and 6 bases from J; bases unmatched to any gene: 2. Germline-derived CDR1 and CDR2 are MNHEY and SMNVEV (reference sequence). This CDR3 is built from 14 residues. The CDR3 DNA follows: TGTGCCAGCAGTTTTGGGACAGGGGGCGATGGCTACACCTTC. It is translated as CASSFGTGGDGYTF.